The entry below gives a single T cell receptor (beta chain) sequence along with its context. A second PCR of about 7 to 12 cycles used a sample-barcoded 5' primer and a J-beta primer mix. TCRdb re-called the 5' RACE reads with MiXCR, one entry per CDR3 protein. The sample has about 640,000 distinct CDR3 sequences; around three fifths are singletons. The record originates from a study of blood T cells in healthy people across ages. There are 17 residues in the CDR3. Germline values: CDR1 WSHSY, CDR2 SAAADI. V gave up 3 bases and J gave up 2 bases, with 19 bases separating them. This TCR was sampled from a man in his fifties or sixties in good health. This chain uses TRBV10-2 with TRBJ1-1; D is ambiguous. The sample was blood. The CDR3: CASSEWREPNLNTEAFF. The CDR3 nucleotides read TGCGCCAGCAGTGAATGGCGGGAACCGAATCTAAACACTGAAGCTTTCTTT.